These T cell receptor beta chains were read from a single sample in a study of blood T cell repertoires in COVID-19. Only in-frame clones appear in the TCRdb table, and some are missing; sequencing was by immunoSEQ multiplex PCR. The sample gives 120,000 or so clones, roughly 83% of which show up once; around 13% is in the top ten. Sequencing used peripheral blood. The origin of the receptors is a woman aged 25 to 45 who had recovered from COVID-19. CDR3s include the opening cysteine and the closing phenylalanine or tryptophan. Fields, in order: CDR3 length, V gene, D gene, J gene, clone size, CDR3 protein, CDR3 DNA. A D gene is named only where the DNA matches it firmly. Clone size is shown for a subset of rows, as once, few, many or a class of expanded clone.

16	TRBV9	TRBD1	TRBJ2-1	-	CASSVLQGFPVDEQFF	TGTGCCAGCAGCGTACTACAGGGGTTTCCAGTTGATGAGCAGTTCTTC
17	TRBV3-1/TRBV3-2	TRBD2	TRBJ2-3	once	CASSQWGSGVSTDTQYF	TGTGCCAGCAGCCAATGGGGTAGCGGGGTTAGCACAGATACGCAGTATTTT
16	TRBV5-1	TRBD1	TRBJ1-1	once	CASSSTGDLSNTEAFF	TGCGCCAGCAGCAGCACAGGGGATTTATCGAACACTGAAGCTTTCTTT
16	TRBV27	-	TRBJ1-5	-	CASRAQGSYSNQPQHF	TGTGCCAGCCGCGCACAGGGTTCCTATAGCAATCAGCCCCAGCATTTT
18	TRBV11-2	TRBD2	TRBJ2-2	-	CASSLAWGLAGNTGELFF	TGTGCCAGCAGCTTAGCATGGGGACTAGCGGGGAACACCGGGGAGCTGTTTTTT
15	TRBV9	TRBD2	TRBJ2-7	few	CASSEDSGRAREQYF	TGTGCCAGCAGCGAAGATAGCGGGAGGGCAAGGGAGCAGTACTTC
14	TRBV6-1	-	TRBJ1-2	-	CASSEARHIYGYTF	TGTGCCAGCAGTGAAGCGCGGCACATCTATGGCTACACCTTC
14	TRBV27	-	TRBJ1-6	-	CASSLAGHNSPLHF	TGTGCCAGCAGTTTAGCGGGGCATAATTCACCCCTCCACTTT
12	TRBV6-5	-	TRBJ2-7	-	CASSDRAYEQYF	TGTGCCAGCAGCGACAGAGCCTACGAGCAGTACTTC
16	TRBV19	TRBD2	TRBJ2-1	-	CASTPSGGISYNEQFF	TGTGCCAGTACCCCTAGCGGGGGGATTTCCTACAATGAGCAGTTCTTC
18	TRBV7-9	-	TRBJ1-2	-	CASSLGSQGTSGDYGYTF	TGTGCCAGCAGCTTAGGGTCACAGGGTACCAGCGGTGACTATGGCTACACCTTC
13	TRBV6-1	-	TRBJ2-3	-	CASIGDSTDTQYF	TGTGCCAGCATAGGGGATAGCACAGATACGCAGTATTTT
16	TRBV3-1/TRBV3-2	TRBD1	TRBJ1-6	-	CASGGLARTGNSPLHF	TGTGCCAGCGGGGGTCTCGCCCGGACAGGGAATTCACCCCTCCACTTT
18	TRBV2	-	TRBJ1-2	-	CASTLPRGQTKKGYGYTF	TGTGCCAGCACCTTACCGAGAGGACAGACCAAAAAAGGCTATGGCTACACCTTC
15	TRBV6-2/TRBV6-3	-	TRBJ2-3	-	CASSSPPEGANTQYF	TGTGCCAGCAGTTCTCCGCCGGAGGGGGCGAATACGCAGTATTTT
12	TRBV18	TRBD2	TRBJ2-7	many	CASSVTSVEQYF	TGTGCCAGCTCGGTAACTAGCGTCGAGCAGTACTTC
15	TRBV19	TRBD1	TRBJ1-5	-	CASIPDRGSNQPQHF	TGTGCCAGTATCCCGGACAGGGGTAGCAATCAGCCCCAGCATTTT
13	TRBV7-9	-	TRBJ1-1	-	CASSSRQVPEAFF	TGTGCCAGCAGCTCCCGACAGGTTCCTGAAGCTTTCTTT
14	TRBV6-1	-	TRBJ2-1	few	CASSERSSYNEQFF	TGTGCCAGCAGTGAGCGGAGCTCCTACAATGAGCAGTTCTTC
15	TRBV3-1/TRBV3-2	TRBD1	TRBJ1-3	-	CASRRGQSSGNTIYF	TGTGCCAGCAGACGGGGACAGAGCTCTGGAAACACCATATATTTT
14	TRBV7-9	TRBD1	TRBJ1-6	once	CASSPQGVRSPLHF	TGTGCCAGCAGCCCCCAGGGGGTGCGTTCACCCCTCCACTTT
14	TRBV5-6	-	TRBJ1-5	-	CARSTRVSNQPQHF	TGTGCCAGATCTACCAGGGTGAGCAATCAGCCCCAGCATTTT
12	TRBV11-2	-	TRBJ1-6	-	CASSPPSSPLHF	TGTGCCAGCAGCCCCCCGAGTTCACCCCTCCACTTT
14	TRBV5-1	-	TRBJ2-5	-	CASSLGRNQETQYF	TGCGCCAGCAGCTTGGGGCGGAACCAAGAGACCCAGTACTTC
15	TRBV6-1	TRBD2	TRBJ2-1	-	CASSEAEREFNEQFF	TGTGCCAGCAGTGAAGCGGAGCGGGAGTTTAATGAGCAGTTCTTC
14	TRBV5-1	-	TRBJ2-2	-	CASRPQLNTGELFF	TGCGCCAGCAGGCCACAGCTGAACACCGGGGAGCTGTTTTTT
17	TRBV20-1	TRBD2	TRBJ2-1	-	CSASGGLAGGPYNEQFF	TGCAGTGCTAGTGGCGGACTAGCGGGGGGGCCCTACAATGAGCAGTTCTTC
18	TRBV10-3	TRBD2	TRBJ2-7	few	CAISESESGSGRLYEQYF	TGTGCCATCAGTGAGTCAGAGTCGGGTAGCGGGAGGCTCTACGAGCAGTACTTC
14	TRBV7-8	-	TRBJ1-4	-	CASSLLTGNEKLFF	TGTGCCAGCAGCTTATTAACGGGTAATGAAAAACTGTTTTTT
15	TRBV27	TRBD2	TRBJ2-5	-	CASSPDPSGEGTQYF	TGTGCCAGCAGTCCAGACCCTAGCGGGGAGGGGACCCAGTACTTC
13	TRBV3-1/TRBV3-2	-	TRBJ2-7	-	CASRPTGYYEQYF	TGTGCCAGCAGGCCGACGGGATACTACGAGCAGTACTTC
15	TRBV18	TRBD2	TRBJ2-1	-	CASSLLGSGGYEQFF	TGTGCCAGCTCCCTTCTGGGGAGCGGGGGATATGAGCAGTTCTTC
15	TRBV5-8	TRBD1	TRBJ1-2	-	CASSLIGQGFAGYTF	TGTGCCAGCAGCTTAATCGGACAGGGGTTCGCTGGCTACACCTTC
15	TRBV6-5	TRBD1	TRBJ2-2	-	CASSYTRQGVGELFF	TGTGCCAGCAGTTACACCAGACAGGGTGTTGGGGAGCTGTTTTTT
14	TRBV2	TRBD1	TRBJ1-5	once	CASGPGTGFQPQHF	TGTGCCAGCGGTCCCGGGACAGGCTTCCAGCCCCAGCATTTT
15	TRBV29-1	TRBD2	TRBJ2-7	-	CSVTIAGGRIHEQYF	TGCAGCGTTACAATAGCGGGAGGCAGAATCCACGAGCAGTACTTC
15	TRBV2	-	TRBJ1-1	-	CASFGGLIGNTEAFF	TGTGCCAGCTTCGGGGGATTAATAGGGAACACTGAAGCTTTCTTT
19	TRBV5-1	TRBD1	TRBJ1-2	-	CASSPRGRGQGEEPYGYTF	TGCGCCAGCAGCCCGAGGGGAAGAGGACAGGGGGAAGAACCCTATGGCTACACCTTC
17	TRBV11-2	TRBD2	TRBJ2-1	-	CASSPADSPVGGNEQFF	TGTGCCAGCAGTCCAGCGGACTCGCCTGTGGGAGGGAATGAGCAGTTCTTC
24	TRBV7-5	-	TRBJ1-1	-	CARSWFNPLTGGPIGPPMNTEAFF	TGTGCCAGAAGCTGGTTTAATCCATTGACCGGGGGGCCAATCGGTCCCCCCATGAACACTGAAGCTTTCTTT
15	TRBV7-9	TRBD1	TRBJ1-1	-	CASDKTGTLNTEAFF	TGTGCCAGCGACAAGACAGGGACCTTGAACACTGAAGCTTTCTTT
13	TRBV30	TRBD1	TRBJ1-5	-	CAWRGQLGQPQHF	TGTGCCTGGAGGGGACAGTTGGGGCAGCCCCAGCATTTT